The T cell receptor beta chain under discussion was sequenced for a study of control samples from healthy donors and cancer patients. Germline trimming cut 6 bases from V and 8 bases from J; bases unmatched to any gene: 10. The CDR3 consists of 14 residues. Germline CDR1 is LGHDT and CDR2 is YNNKEL (reference sequence). This clone was recorded only once. Generated by immunoSEQ multiplex PCR, the TCRdb table keeps only in-frame clones and is missing some. Among 100,000 to 150,000 clones listed, approximately 92% were seen once. The sequence came from a man in his forties in good health. This chain connects TRBV3-1 (or the pseudogene TRBV3-2) to TRBJ1-2, with 9 bases fitting TRBD1. Sequencing was carried out using blood. The CDR3 region is CASSPLQGAGGYTF. CDR3 nucleotides: TGTGCCAGCAGTCCCTTACAGGGGGCAGGAGGCTACACCTTC.